Below, 21 T cell receptor beta chains from the same sample are listed, as sequenced in a study of blood T cells in healthy people across ages. A J-beta primer mix and a sample-barcoded 5' primer were used in a second PCR of roughly 6 to 12 cycles. TCRdb fed the 5' RACE reads into MiXCR, producing one record per CDR3 protein. In the table there are under 1,000,000 distinct CDR3 sequences, 35% to 50% of which are singletons. Sequencing input: blood. These receptors were taken from a man at least 80 years old in good health.

As for this clonotype: A read error may be the cause here, since a much bigger clone is one base away. The CDR3 reads CASSYLGQGSYNEQYF. Written as DNA, the CDR3 is TGTGCCAGCAGTTACTTGGGACAGGGCTCCTACAATGAGCAGTACTTC. The chain combines TRBV6-5 with TRBJ2-5; 9 bases align to TRBD1. V lost 1 base, J lost 11 bases, and 14 bases stayed unmatched. CDR1 is MNHEY and CDR2 is SVGAGI in the germline V gene. The CDR3 runs to 16 residues.

Notes on this clonotype: The junction departs from the called germline gene at one end, perhaps through a read error. The chain employs TRBV27 and TRBJ2-6; 7 bases are shared with TRBD1. The CDR3 consists of 15 residues. From germline, CDR1 is MNHEY and CDR2 SMNVEV (reference sequence). CDR3 in amino acids: CASKTGSPGATVLTF. In DNA, the CDR3 is TGTGCCAGTAAGACAGGGTCTCCTGGGGCCACCGTCCTGACTTTC.

V and J are TRBV20-1 and TRBJ1-5; D unresolved. The CDR3 has 14 amino acids. V lost 0 bases to trimming and J lost 4 bases, with 10 bases between them. In germline, CDR1 is DFQATT, CDR2 SNEGSKA (reference sequence). The CDR3 bases are TGCAGTGCTAGAGAACCAAAGCAAAATCAGCCCCAGCATTTT. Its protein is CSAREPKQNQPQHF.

J is TRBJ1-4 and V is TRBV7-9; D remains ambiguous. V lost 1 base and J 8 bases, leaving 17 bases between the germline ends. The CDR3 totals 16 residues. Germline-derived CDR1 and CDR2 are SEHNR and FQNEAQ (reference sequence). The CDR3 spells CASSLDIASGWEKLFF. Written as DNA, the CDR3 is TGTGCCAGCAGCTTAGATATTGCCTCGGGATGGGAAAAACTGTTTTTT. The full variable domain, rest sourced from reference TRBV7-9 and TRBJ1-4, is DTGVSQNPRHKITKRGQNVTFRCDPISEHNRLYWYRQTLGQGPEFLTYFQNEAQLEKSRLLSDRFSAERPKGSFSTLEIQRTEQGDSAMYLCASSLDIASGWEKLFFGSGTQLSVL.

The V call is TRBV20-1, the J call TRBJ1-4; the D is unclear. The V gene lost 3 bases and the J gene lost 6 bases, with 17 bases spanning the gap. Per germline, CDR1 DFQATT and CDR2 SNEGSKA (reference sequence). The CDR3 is 15 amino acids. This CDR3 is CSASIHQSGHEKLFF. In nucleotides, the CDR3 is TGCAGTGCTAGTATCCATCAGTCGGGCCATGAAAAACTGTTTTTT.

The sample holds a few counts of this clonotype. The chain is built from TRBV29-1 and TRBJ2-3; D unresolved. In germline, CDR1 is SQVTM, CDR2 ANQGSEA. V was trimmed by 5 bases and J by 2 bases, leaving 14 bases between them. The length of the CDR3 is 14 residues. CDR3 sequence: CSVRSAPDTDTQYF. The CDR3 DNA follows: TGCAGCGTTCGATCGGCTCCAGACACAGATACGCAGTATTTT.

The genes are TRBV29-1 and TRBJ1-1; maybe TRBD1 (6 bases). Trimming left V 7 bases short and J 1 base short, with 13 bases between. Germline CDR1 and CDR2: SQVTM and ANQGSEA. The CDR3 has 13 amino acids. CDR3 in amino acids: CSAAQDRNTEAFF. Written as DNA, the CDR3 is TGCAGCGCGGCGCAGGACAGGAACACTGAAGCTTTCTTT.

The V call is TRBV4-1, the J call TRBJ2-1; unclear D gene. The V gene lost 0 bases and the J gene lost 12 bases, with 6 bases spanning the gap. Germline values: CDR1 MGHRA, CDR2 YSYEKL. The CDR3 contains 11 residues. CDR3: CASSQEAAQFF. In DNA form, the CDR3 reads TGCGCCAGCAGCCAAGAGGCGGCGCAGTTCTTC.

This clonotype was recorded at least ten times. The chain has TRBV24-1 and TRBJ2-1, with 15 bases matching TRBD2. The CDR3 runs 16 residues. V was pared by 5 bases and J by 2 bases, with 0 bases of the junction left unmatched. The germline gives CDR1 KGHDR, CDR2 SFDVKD. CDR3 DNA: TGTGCCACCAGTGGGACTAGCGGGAGGGCCTACAATGAGCAGTTCTTC. It is translated as CATSGTSGRAYNEQFF.

For this clonotype: It may be a read error: a sequence one base away is much more abundant. This rearrangement joins TRBV7-2 to TRBJ2-1, with 7 bases lining up with TRBD2. The DNA end is more similar to TRBJ2-7, so the J call may be wrong. The CDR3 spans 16 residues. In germline, CDR1 is SGHTA, CDR2 FQGNSA. CDR3 in amino acids: CASSSDLRAGLNEQYF. DNA for the CDR3: TGTGCCAGCAGCTCAGACTTACGAGCGGGATTGAACGAGCAGTACTTC.

The CDR3 DNA follows: TGTGCCAGCAGTCTAGGTCTGTTCAATCAGCCCCAGCATTTT. It codes for CASSLGLFNQPQHF. The chain is built from TRBV12-3 or TRBV12-4 and TRBJ1-5; D is uncertain. This CDR3 spans 14 amino acids. Trimming took off 5 bases at V and 3 bases at J, with 11 bases between the two ends.

The V call is TRBV30, the J call TRBJ2-7; TRBD1 matches 11 bases. CDR1 is GTSNPN, CDR2 SVGIG, per germline (reference sequence). The CDR3 runs to 14 residues. Trimming cost V 3 bases and J 2 bases; bases outside gene matches: 3. The CDR3 spells CAWRRGQGAYEQYF. CDR3 bases: TGTGCCTGGAGAAGGGGACAGGGGGCCTACGAGCAGTACTTC.

The V call is TRBV3-1, the J call TRBJ2-7; 10 nucleotides align to TRBD2. Germline V CDR1 and CDR2: LGHDT, YNNKEL (reference sequence). The CDR3 extends over 15 amino acids. Trimming cost V 1 base and J 5 bases; bases outside gene matches: 5. This chain's CDR3 is CASSQVAGGLHEQYF. CDR3 nucleotide sequence: TGTGCCAGCAGCCAAGTAGCGGGAGGTCTCCACGAGCAGTACTTC.

CDR3 nucleotides: TGTGCCAGCAGCCGCCCCGGGACTAGCGGTCAAGAGACCCAGTACTTC. It encodes CASSRPGTSGQETQYF. The chain recombines TRBV5-4 with TRBJ2-5; 11 bases agree with TRBD2. CDR1 and CDR2 from the germline V gene are SGHNT and YYREEE (reference sequence). The CDR3 is 16 amino acids. The junction had 7 bases not matched to a gene; V was cut back by 4 bases and J by 2 bases. The full variable domain, in which reference TRBV5-4 and TRBJ2-5 provide the parts outside the CDR3, is ETGVTQSPTHLIKTRGQQVTLRCSSQSGHNTVSWYQQALGQGPQFIFQYYREEENGRGNFPPRFSGLQFPNYSSELNVNALELDDSALYLCASSRPGTSGQETQYFGPGTRLLVL.

This clonotype appeared a few times. CDR3 in amino acids: CASSEGTSLNEQFF. For the CDR3, the DNA is TGTGCCAGCAGTGAGGGGACTAGCCTGAATGAGCAGTTCTTC. The chain joins TRBV6-1 to TRBJ2-1; 9 nucleotides line up with TRBD2. Germline V gene lookup returns CDR1 MNHNS and CDR2 SASEGT. The CDR3 runs to 14 residues. The ends lost 3 bases at V and 7 bases at J; junction bases unmatched: 4.

This rearrangement joins TRBV7-2 to TRBJ2-5; 9 positions agree with TRBD2. The CDR3 has 16 residues. Unmatched junction bases numbered 8, after V lost 2 bases and J lost 4 bases. Germline values: CDR1 SGHTA, CDR2 FQGNSA. The DNA of the CDR3 is TGTGCCAGCAGCTTACCCGGGACTAGCCGGTCAGAGACCCAGTACTTC. Translated: CASSLPGTSRSETQYF.

V gene TRBV12-3 or TRBV12-4 combines with J gene TRBJ2-3, with D unclear. The V end lost 4 bases, the J end lost 4 bases, and 9 bases lay between the germline ends. The CDR3 has 13 residues. Here the CDR3 reads CASSSSVADTQYF. The CDR3 DNA is TGTGCCAGCAGTTCCTCAGTAGCAGATACGCAGTATTTT.

This chain uses TRBV28 with TRBJ1-2; TRBD1 matches 8 bases. The germline V gene has CDR1 MDHEN and CDR2 SYDVKM. The CDR3 length is 13 residues. Germline trimming cut 6 bases from V and 8 bases from J; bases unmatched to any gene: 8. The CDR3 here is CASRQDRGGGYTF. DNA of the CDR3: TGTGCCAGCAGACAAGACAGGGGCGGCGGCTACACCTTC.

This clonotype was recorded many times. CDR3 in DNA: TGTGCCACCAGCAGGGACAGGGCGCACGAGCAGTACTTC. Protein product: CATSRDRAHEQYF. This chain joins TRBV15 and TRBJ2-7; 8 bases align to TRBD1. The trim removed 3 bases at V and 5 bases at J, leaving 3 bases unmatched. CDR3 length equals 13 residues. CDR1 and CDR2 from the germline V gene are LNHNV and YYDKDF (reference sequence).

Points on this clonotype: At one end, the junction sequence differs from germline, possibly due to a read error. The rearrangement uses TRBV28 and TRBJ2-5; 10 bases line up with TRBD1. This CDR3 is 15 amino acids long. Per germline, CDR1 MDHEN and CDR2 SYDVKM. The chain's CDR3 is CASTPDRGPQGTQYF. In DNA, the CDR3 is TGTGCCTCAACACCCGACAGGGGGCCGCAAGGGACCCAGTACTTC.

This chain uses TRBV29-1 with TRBJ1-1; D call uncertain. The CDR3 contains 13 residues. V was cut by 3 bases and J by 1 base, with 9 bases left in between. Germline V gene lookup returns CDR1 SQVTM and CDR2 ANQGSEA. CDR3 residues: CSVDTAGNTEAFF. CDR3 sequence (DNA): TGCAGCGTTGATACAGCGGGGAACACTGAAGCTTTCTTT.